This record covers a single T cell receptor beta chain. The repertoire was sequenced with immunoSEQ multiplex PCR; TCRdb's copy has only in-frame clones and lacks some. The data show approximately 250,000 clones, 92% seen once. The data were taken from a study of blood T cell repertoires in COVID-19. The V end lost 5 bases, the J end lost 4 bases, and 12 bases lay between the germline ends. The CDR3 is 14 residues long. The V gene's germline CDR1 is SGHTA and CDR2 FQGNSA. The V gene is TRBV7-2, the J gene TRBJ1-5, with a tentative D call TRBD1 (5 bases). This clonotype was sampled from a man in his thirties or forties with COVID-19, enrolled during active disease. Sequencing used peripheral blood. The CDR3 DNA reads TGTGCCAGCAGCACCGATCGGGGGAATCAGCCCCAGCATTTT. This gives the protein CASSTDRGNQPQHF.